This TCR beta chain was identified during a study of sequential checkpoint blockade in melanoma. As for the study in general: TCRβ was sequenced from DNA of some 97 pretreatment tumors.

The CDR3 length is 16 residues. V was trimmed by 6 bases and J by 2 bases, leaving 17 bases between them. From germline, CDR1 is LNHDA and CDR2 SQIVND (reference sequence). The assay was immunoSEQ multiplex PCR, and TCRdb's table has in-frame clones only and misses some. The repertoire holds 4,000 to 5,000 clones, with about a quarter as singletons. Treatment indicated: randomized to nivolumab then ipilimumab (arm A) or the reverse (arm B). The genes are TRBV19 and TRBJ1-5, with D possibly TRBD1 on 6 matching bases. The material sequenced was tumor tissue (inferred from file names), taken from a patient given nivolumab and ipilimumab in sequence. The clonotype comes from a human donor with melanoma. The CDR3 coding sequence is TGTGCCAGTAGCCCTGGGGGCCCCGGGGGCAATCAGCCCCAGCATTTT. Translating it yields CASSPGGPGGNQPQHF.